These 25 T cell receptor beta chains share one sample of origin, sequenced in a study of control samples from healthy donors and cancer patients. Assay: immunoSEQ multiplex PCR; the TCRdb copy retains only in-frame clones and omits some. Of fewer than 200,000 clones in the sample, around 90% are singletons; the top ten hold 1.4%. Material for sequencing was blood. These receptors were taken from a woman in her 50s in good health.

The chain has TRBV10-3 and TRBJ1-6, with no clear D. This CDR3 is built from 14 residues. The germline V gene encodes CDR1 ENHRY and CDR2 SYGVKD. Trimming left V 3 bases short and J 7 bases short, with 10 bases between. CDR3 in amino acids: CAISESTQNSPLHF. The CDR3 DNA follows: TGTGCCATCAGTGAATCGACACAGAATTCACCCCTCCACTTT.

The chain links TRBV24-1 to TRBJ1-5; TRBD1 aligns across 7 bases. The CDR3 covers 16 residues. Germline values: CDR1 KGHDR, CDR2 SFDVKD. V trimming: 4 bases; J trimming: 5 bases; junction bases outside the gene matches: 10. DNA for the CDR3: TGTGCCACCAGTGACCAGACAGGGACGGGCTATCAGCCCCAGCATTTT. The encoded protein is CATSDQTGTGYQPQHF.

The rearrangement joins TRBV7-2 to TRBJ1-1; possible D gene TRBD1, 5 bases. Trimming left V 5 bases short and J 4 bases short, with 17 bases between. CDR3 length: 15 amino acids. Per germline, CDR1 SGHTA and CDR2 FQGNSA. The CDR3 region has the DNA TGTGCCAGCAGCACCCAGGGTACCCGGGGCACTGAAGCTTTCTTT. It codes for CASSTQGTRGTEAFF.

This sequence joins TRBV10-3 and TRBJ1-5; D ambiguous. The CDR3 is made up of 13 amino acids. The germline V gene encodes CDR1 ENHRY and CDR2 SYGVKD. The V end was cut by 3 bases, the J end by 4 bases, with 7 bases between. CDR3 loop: CAISDGGNQPQHF. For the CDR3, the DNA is TGTGCCATCAGTGATGGTGGTAATCAGCCCCAGCATTTT.

The CDR3 nucleotides read TGTGCCAGTAGTATGGAGTTAGCGGGGGGGGCTTTAGCAGATACGCAGTATTTT. Its protein product is CASSMELAGGALADTQYF. J is TRBJ2-3 and V is TRBV19; 11 bases match TRBD2. CDR1 and CDR2 (germline): LNHDA, SQIVND (reference sequence). CDR3 length: 18 amino acids. V dropped 3 bases and J dropped 4; count of bases not matched to a gene: 12.

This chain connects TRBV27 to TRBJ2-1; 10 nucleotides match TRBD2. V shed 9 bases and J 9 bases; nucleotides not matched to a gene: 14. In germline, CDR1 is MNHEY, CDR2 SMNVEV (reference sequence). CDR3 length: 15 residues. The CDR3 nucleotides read TGTGCCAGTAATACCCCGGGACTAGCGATAGGTGAGCAGTTCTTC. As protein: CASNTPGLAIGEQFF.

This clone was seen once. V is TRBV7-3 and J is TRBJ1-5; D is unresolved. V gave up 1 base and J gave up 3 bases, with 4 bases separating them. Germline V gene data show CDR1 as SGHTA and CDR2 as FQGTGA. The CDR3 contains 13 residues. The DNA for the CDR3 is TGTGCCAGCAGCTTAAATCCCAATCAGCCCCAGCATTTT. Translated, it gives CASSLNPNQPQHF.

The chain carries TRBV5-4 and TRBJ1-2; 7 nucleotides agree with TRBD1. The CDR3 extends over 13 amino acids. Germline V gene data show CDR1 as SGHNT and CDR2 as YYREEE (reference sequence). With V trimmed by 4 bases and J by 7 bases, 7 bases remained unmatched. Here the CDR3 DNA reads TGTGCCAGCAGCCAGGGGGAGCGCGGTGGCTACACCTTC. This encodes CASSQGERGGYTF.

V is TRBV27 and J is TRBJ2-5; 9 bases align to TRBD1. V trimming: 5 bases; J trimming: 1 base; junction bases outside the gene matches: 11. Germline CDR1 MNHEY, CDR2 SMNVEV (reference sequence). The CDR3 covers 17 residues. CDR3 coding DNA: TGTGCCAGCAGTCGGGGACAGGGAAATCCCCTCCAAGAGACCCAGTACTTC. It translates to CASSRGQGNPLQETQYF.

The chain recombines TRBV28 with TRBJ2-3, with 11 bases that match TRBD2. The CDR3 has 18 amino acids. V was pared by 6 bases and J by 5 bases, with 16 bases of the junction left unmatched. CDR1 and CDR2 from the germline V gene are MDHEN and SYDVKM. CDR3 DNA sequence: TGTGCCAGCAGCACTGGGAAGCTAGCGGGAGGTGTTGGAGATACGCAGTATTTT. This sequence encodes CASSTGKLAGGVGDTQYF.

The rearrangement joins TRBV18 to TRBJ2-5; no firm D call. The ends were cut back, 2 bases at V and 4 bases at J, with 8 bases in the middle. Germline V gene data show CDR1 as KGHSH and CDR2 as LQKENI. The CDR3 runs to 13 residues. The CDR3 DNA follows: TGTGCCAGCTCACCAGGGAACGGAGAGACCCAGTACTTC. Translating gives CASSPGNGETQYF.

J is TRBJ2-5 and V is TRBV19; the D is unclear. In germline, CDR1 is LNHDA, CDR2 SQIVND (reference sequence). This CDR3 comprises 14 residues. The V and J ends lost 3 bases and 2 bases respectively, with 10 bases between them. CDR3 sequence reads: CASSMIVDQETQYF. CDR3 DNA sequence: TGTGCCAGTAGTATGATCGTAGATCAAGAGACCCAGTACTTC. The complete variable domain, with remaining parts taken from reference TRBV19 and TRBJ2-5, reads DGGITQSPKYLFRKEGQNVTLSCEQNLNHDAMYWYRQDPGQGLRLIYYSQIVNDFQKGDIAEGYSVSREKKESFPLTVTSAQKNPTAFYLCASSMIVDQETQYFGPGTRLLVL.

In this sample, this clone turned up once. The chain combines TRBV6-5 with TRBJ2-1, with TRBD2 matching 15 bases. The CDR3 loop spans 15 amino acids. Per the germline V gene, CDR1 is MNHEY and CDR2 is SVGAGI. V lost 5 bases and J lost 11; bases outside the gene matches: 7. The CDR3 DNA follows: TGTGCCAGCAGTCCGCCTGGACTAGCGGGAGGGCAGCAGTTCTTC. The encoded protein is CASSPPGLAGGQQFF.

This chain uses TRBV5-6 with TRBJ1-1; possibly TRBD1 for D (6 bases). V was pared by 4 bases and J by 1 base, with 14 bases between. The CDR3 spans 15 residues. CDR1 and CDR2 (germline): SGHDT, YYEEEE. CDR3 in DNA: TGTGCCAGCAGCACCGTCCTGACAGGGAACACTGAAGCTTTCTTT. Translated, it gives CASSTVLTGNTEAFF.

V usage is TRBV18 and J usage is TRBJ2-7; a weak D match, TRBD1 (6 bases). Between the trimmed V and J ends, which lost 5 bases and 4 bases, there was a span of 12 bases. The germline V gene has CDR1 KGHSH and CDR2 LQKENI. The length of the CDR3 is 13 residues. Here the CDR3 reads CASSSTRGYEQYF. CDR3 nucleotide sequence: TGTGCCAGCTCATCCACCAGGGGTTACGAGCAGTACTTC.

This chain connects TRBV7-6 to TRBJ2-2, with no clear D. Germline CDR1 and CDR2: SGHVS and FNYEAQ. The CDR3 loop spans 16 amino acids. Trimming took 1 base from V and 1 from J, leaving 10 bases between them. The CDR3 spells CASSLVVSLNTGELFF. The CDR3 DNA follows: TGTGCCAGCAGCTTAGTAGTCAGCCTGAACACCGGGGAGCTGTTTTTT.

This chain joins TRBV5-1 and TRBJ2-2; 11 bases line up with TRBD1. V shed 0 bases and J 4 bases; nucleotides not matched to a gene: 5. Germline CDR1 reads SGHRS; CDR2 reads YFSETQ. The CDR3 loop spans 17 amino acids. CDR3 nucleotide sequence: TGCGCCAGCAGCTTGGGGTTCGGGACAGGGGGCACCGGGGAGCTGTTTTTT. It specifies CASSLGFGTGGTGELFF.

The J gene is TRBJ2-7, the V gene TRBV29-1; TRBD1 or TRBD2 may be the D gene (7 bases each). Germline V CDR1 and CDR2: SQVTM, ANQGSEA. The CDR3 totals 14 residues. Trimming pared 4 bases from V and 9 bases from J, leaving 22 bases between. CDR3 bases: TGCAGCGTTGGGGGGGGCACAGGGGCCCCGGGGCAGTACTTC. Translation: CSVGGGTGAPGQYF.

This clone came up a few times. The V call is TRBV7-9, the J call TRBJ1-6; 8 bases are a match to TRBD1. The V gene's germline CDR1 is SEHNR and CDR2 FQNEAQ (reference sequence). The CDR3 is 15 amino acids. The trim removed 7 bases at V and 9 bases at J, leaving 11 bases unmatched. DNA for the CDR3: TGTGCCAGCACCTCCGGTGCAGGGGGCTTTTCACCCCTCCACTTT. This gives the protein CASTSGAGGFSPLHF.

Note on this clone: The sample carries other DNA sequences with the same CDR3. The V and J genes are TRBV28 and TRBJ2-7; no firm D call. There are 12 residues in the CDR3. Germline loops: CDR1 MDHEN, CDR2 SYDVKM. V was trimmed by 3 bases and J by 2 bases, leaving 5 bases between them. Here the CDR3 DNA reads TGTGCCAGCAGTTTGCTTACCTACGAGCAGTACTTC. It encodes CASSLLTYEQYF.

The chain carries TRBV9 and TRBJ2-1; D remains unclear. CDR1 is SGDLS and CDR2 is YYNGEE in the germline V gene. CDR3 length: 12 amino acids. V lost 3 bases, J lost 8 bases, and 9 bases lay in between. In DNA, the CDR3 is TGTGCCAGCAGCGGATTTCCCCATGAGCAGTTCTTC. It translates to CASSGFPHEQFF.

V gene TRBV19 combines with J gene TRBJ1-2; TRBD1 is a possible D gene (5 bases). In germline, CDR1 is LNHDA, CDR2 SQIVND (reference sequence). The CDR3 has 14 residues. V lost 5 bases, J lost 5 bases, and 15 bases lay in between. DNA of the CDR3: TGTGCCAGTAGTGGCGACAGTAAGGGATATGGCTACACCTTC. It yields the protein CASSGDSKGYGYTF.

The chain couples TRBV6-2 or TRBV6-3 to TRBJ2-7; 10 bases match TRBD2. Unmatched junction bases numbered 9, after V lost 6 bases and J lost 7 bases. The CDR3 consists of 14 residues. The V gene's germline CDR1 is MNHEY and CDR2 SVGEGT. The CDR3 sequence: CASSVTSGIVEQYF. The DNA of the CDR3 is TGTGCCAGCAGCGTAACTAGCGGGATTGTGGAGCAGTACTTC.

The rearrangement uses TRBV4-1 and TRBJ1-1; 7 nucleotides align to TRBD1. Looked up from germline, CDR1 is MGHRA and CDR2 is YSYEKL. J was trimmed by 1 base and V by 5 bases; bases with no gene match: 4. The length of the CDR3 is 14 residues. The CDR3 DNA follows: TGCGCCAGCAGCGCGAACAGGGGGAACACTGAAGCTTTCTTT. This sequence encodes CASSANRGNTEAFF.

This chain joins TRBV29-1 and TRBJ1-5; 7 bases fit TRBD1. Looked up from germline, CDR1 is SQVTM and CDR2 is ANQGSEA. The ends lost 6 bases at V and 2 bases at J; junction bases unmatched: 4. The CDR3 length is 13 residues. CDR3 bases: TGCAGCGTACAGGGGACCGGCAATCAGCCCCAGCATTTT. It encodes CSVQGTGNQPQHF.